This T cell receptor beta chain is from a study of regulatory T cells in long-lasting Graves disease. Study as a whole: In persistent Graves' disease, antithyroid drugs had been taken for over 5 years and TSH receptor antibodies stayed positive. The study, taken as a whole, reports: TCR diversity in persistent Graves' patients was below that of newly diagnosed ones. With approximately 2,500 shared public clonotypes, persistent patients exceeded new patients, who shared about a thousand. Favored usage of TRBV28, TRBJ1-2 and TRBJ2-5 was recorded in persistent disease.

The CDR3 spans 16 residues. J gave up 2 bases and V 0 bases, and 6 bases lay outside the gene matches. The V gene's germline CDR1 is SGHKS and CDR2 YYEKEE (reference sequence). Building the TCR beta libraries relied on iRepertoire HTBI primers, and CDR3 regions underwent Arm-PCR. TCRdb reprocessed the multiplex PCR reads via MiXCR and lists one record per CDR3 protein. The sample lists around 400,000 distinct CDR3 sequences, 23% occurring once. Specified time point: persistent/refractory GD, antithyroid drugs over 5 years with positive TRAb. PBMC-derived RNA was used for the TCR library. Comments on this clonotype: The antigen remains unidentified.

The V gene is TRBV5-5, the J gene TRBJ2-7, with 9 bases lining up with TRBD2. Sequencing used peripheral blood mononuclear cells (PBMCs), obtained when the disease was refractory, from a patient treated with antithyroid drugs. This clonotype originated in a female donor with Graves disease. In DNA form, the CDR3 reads TGTGCCAGCAGCTTGGCTAGCGGGAAAAAAACCTACGAGCAGTACTTC. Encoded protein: CASSLASGKKTYEQYF.